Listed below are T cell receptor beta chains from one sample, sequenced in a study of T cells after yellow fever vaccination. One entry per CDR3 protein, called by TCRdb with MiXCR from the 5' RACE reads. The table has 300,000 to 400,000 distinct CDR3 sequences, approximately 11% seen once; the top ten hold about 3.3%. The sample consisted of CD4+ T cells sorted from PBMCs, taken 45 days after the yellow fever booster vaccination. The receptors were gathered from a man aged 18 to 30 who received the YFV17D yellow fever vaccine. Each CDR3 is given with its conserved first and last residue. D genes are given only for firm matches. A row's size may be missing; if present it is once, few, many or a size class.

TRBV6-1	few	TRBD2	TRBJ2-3	TGTGCCAGCAGTGGTAGGGATTACCTAGCGGGGGGAGCGGATACGCAGTATTTT	CASSGRDYLAGGADTQYF
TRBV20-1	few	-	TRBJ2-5	TGCAGTGCTAGAGGGTCGCCCCAACGGGAGACCCAGTACTTC	CSARGSPQRETQYF
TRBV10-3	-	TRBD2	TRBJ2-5	TGTGCCATCAGTGAGTCAGGAGCGGGGGCTGGGGAGACCCAGTACTTC	CAISESGAGAGETQYF
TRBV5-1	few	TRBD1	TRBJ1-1	TGCGCCAGCAGCAACGGACAGGACACTGAAGCTTTCTTT	CASSNGQDTEAFF
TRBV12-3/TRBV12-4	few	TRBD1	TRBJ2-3	TGTGCCAGCAGTCCAAACGACAGGGGAATGGATACGCAGTATTTT	CASSPNDRGMDTQYF
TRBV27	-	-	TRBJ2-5	TGTGCCAGCAGTTTAGCCGGGAACCTAGAGACCCAGTACTTC	CASSLAGNLETQYF
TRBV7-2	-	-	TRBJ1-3	TGTGCCAGCAGCTCCACAGGGACCCTTAGCTCTGGAAACACCATATATTTT	CASSSTGTLSSGNTIYF
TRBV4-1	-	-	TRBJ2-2	TGCGCCAGCAGCCAGCAACAAGTTACCGGGGAGCTGTTTTTT	CASSQQQVTGELFF
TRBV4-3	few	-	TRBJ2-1	TGCGCCAGCAGCCAATTTAGCAGGGGGGATGAGCAGTTCTTC	CASSQFSRGDEQFF
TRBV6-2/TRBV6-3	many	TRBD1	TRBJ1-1	TGTGCCAGCAGCGCAGACAGGGCGACTGAAGCTTTCTTT	CASSADRATEAFF
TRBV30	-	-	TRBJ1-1	TGTGCCTGGAGCGCCCTAACAGGGTCGAGTACTGAAGCTTTCTTT	CAWSALTGSSTEAFF
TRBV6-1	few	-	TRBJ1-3	TGTGCCAGCAGTGCTGTAGGAGCGCCTGGAAACACCATATATTTT	CASSAVGAPGNTIYF
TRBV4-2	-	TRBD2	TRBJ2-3	TGTGCCAGCAGCCCTTTGCGGGGGGACGCAGATACGCAGTATTTT	CASSPLRGDADTQYF
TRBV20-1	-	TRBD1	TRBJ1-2	TGCAGTGCTAGGCCGGGGACAGGGGACTTTGGCTACACCTTC	CSARPGTGDFGYTF
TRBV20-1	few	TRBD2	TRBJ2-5	TGCAGTGCTTGGACTAGCGGGGAGGAGACCCAGTACTTC	CSAWTSGEETQYF
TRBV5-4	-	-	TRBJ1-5	TGTGCCAGCAGTAAGAGGGGCAGCAATCAGCCCCAGCATTTT	CASSKRGSNQPQHF
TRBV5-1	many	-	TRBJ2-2	TGCGCCAGCAGCCGGTCCTTTCAGAACACCGGGGAGCTGTTTTTT	CASSRSFQNTGELFF
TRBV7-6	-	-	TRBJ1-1	TGTGCCAGCAGCGTAGAGAGGTCGGGGGCCCTGGGTACTGAAGCTTTCTTT	CASSVERSGALGTEAFF
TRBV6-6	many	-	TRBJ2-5	TGTGCCAGCGGGGGTTCGGGAGAGACCCAGTACTTC	CASGGSGETQYF
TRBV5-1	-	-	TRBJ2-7	TGCGCCAGCAGCTTGGCCGCGACAAACTACGAGCAGTACTTC	CASSLAATNYEQYF
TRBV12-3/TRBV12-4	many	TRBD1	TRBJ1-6	TGTGCCAGCAGTCAGGACAGGGCCACCGATTCACCCCTCCACTTT	CASSQDRATDSPLHF
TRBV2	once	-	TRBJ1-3	TGTGCCAGCAGTGATAGGGACCGAGGAAACACCATATATTTT	CASSDRDRGNTIYF
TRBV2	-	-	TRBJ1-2	TGTGCCAGCAGTGAAGACAAAACAGGGTATTGGGGCTACACCTTC	CASSEDKTGYWGYTF
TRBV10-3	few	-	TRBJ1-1	TGTGCCATCATGGCGATGAACACTGAAGCTTTCTTT	CAIMAMNTEAFF
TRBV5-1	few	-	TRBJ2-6	TGCGCCAGCAGCTTGGTGGGTGATGGGGCCAACGTCCTGACTTTC	CASSLVGDGANVLTF
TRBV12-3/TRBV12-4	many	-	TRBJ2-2	TGTGCCAGCAATTCGAACACCGGGGAGCTGTTTTTT	CASNSNTGELFF
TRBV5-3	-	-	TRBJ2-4	TGTGCCAGAAGCCACAGGACTATCATAGCCAAAAACATTCAGTACTTC	CARSHRTIIAKNIQYF
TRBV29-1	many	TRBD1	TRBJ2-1	TGCAGCGGGGGGACAGTTAATAATGAGCAGTTCTTC	CSGGTVNNEQFF
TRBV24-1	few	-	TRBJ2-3	TGTGCCACCAGTGACCCCTCGGGCACAGATACGCAGTATTTT	CATSDPSGTDTQYF
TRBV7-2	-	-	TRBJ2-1	TGTGCCAGCTCCCCTGGGTGGTATGAGCAGTTCTTC	CASSPGWYEQFF
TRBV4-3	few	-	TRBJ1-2	TGCGCCAGCAGCCAAGATAAGGGTTGGATCACCTTC	CASSQDKGWITF
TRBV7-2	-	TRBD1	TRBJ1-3	TGTGCCAGCAGCCCCAACCGACAGGGGGGAAACACCATATATTTT	CASSPNRQGGNTIYF
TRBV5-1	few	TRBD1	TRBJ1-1	TGCGCCAGCAGCGCGGGACAGGGGATGAACACTGAAGCTTTCTTT	CASSAGQGMNTEAFF
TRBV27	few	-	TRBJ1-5	TGTGCCAGCGGGGCGAACTATCAGCCCCAGCATTTT	CASGANYQPQHF
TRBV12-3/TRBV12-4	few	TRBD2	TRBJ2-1	TGTGCCAGCAACGTACTAGCGGGGGGGTACAATGAGCAGTTCTTC	CASNVLAGGYNEQFF
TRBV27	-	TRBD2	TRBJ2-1	TGTGCCAGCAGTGCCGGGACTAGCGGGGGACTATACAATGAGCAGTTCTTC	CASSAGTSGGLYNEQFF
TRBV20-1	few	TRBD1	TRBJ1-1	TGCAGTGCTAGGGAGGACAGGTACACTGAAGCTTTCTTT	CSAREDRYTEAFF
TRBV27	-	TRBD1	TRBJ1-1	TGTGCCAGCAGTTTATTCGCGGGACAGGGTTACACTGAAGCTTTCTTT	CASSLFAGQGYTEAFF
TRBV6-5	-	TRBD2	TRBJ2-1	TGTGCCAGCAGCATGACTAGCGGGGGTGATTACAATGAGCAGTTCTTC	CASSMTSGGDYNEQFF
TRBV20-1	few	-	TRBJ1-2	TGCAGTGCTAGCGTCAGGGCGGAGGGCTACACCTTC	CSASVRAEGYTF
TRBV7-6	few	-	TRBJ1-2	TGTGCCAGCAGCTTACAGCTTTTTGATGGCTACACCTTC	CASSLQLFDGYTF
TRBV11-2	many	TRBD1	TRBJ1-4	TGTGCCAGCAGCTCCATCAGGGGGCGAGGTGAAAAACTGTTTTTT	CASSSIRGRGEKLFF
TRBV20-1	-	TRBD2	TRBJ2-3	TGCAGTGCTAGACACCTGAGGGGTAGCGGGGCGGCAGATACGCAGTATTTT	CSARHLRGSGAADTQYF
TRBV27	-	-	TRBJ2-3	TGTGCCAGCAGTTTGAAAGCCCGGGACCCCACAGATACGCAGTATTTT	CASSLKARDPTDTQYF
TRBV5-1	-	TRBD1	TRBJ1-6	TGCGCCAGCAGCCGTCGGGACAGGGGGCCGAAGAATTCACCCCTCCACTTT	CASSRRDRGPKNSPLHF
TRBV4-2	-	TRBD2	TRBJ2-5	TGTGCCAGCAGCCAAGGAGTCGCTGCGGGGGGTACTCAAGAGACCCAGTACTTC	CASSQGVAAGGTQETQYF
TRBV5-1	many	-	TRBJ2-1	TGCGCCAGCAGGTTTTCCCCAGGGACCGCTGGCAATGAGCAGTTCTTC	CASRFSPGTAGNEQFF
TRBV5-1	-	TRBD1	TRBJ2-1	TGCGCCAGCAGCTTAGGGGACAGTGTGGCCAATGAGCAGTTCTTC	CASSLGDSVANEQFF
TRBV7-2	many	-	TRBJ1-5	TGTGCCAGCAGCTTATGGGACGGAGGGGATCAGCCCCAGCATTTT	CASSLWDGGDQPQHF
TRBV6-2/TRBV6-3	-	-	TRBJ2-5	TGTGCCAGCACCCCGGCGGGGAAGACCCAGTACTTC	CASTPAGKTQYF
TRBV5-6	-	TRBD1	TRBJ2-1	TGTGCCAGCAGCTTGCCACAGGGGGCCTACAATGAGCAGTTCTTC	CASSLPQGAYNEQFF
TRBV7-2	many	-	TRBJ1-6	TGTGCCAGCAGCTCCCCGGGACAAATTTATAATTCACCCCTCCACTTT	CASSSPGQIYNSPLHF
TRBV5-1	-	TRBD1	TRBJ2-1	TGCGCCAGCAGCGTACAGGGGGCTGTCGATGAGCAGTTCTTC	CASSVQGAVDEQFF
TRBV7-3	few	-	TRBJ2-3	TGTGCCAGCACCGGAAATGGTCATAGCACAGATACGCAGTATTTT	CASTGNGHSTDTQYF
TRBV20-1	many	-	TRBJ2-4	TGCAGTGCTACGGCGCTAGCCAAAAACATTCAGTACTTC	CSATALAKNIQYF